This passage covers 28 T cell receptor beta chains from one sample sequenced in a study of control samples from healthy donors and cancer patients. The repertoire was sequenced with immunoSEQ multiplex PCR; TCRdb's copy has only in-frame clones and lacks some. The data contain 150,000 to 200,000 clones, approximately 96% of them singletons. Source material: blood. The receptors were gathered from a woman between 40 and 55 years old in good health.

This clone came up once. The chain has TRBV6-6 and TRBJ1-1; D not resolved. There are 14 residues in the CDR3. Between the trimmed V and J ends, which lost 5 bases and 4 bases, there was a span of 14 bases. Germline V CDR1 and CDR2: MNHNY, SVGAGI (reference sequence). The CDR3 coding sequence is TGTGCCAGCAGTCCCGAAGGTGTCCCCACTGAAGCTTTCTTT. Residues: CASSPEGVPTEAFF.

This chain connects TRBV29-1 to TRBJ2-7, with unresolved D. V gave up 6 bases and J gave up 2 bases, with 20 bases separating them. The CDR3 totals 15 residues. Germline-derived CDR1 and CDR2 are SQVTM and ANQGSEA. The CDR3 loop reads CSVAPTFSRAYEQYF. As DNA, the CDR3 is TGCAGCGTGGCCCCTACATTTTCAAGGGCCTACGAGCAGTACTTC.

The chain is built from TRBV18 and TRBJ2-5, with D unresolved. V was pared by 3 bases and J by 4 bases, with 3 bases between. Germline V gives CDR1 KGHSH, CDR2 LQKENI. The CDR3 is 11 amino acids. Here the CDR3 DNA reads TGTGCCAGCTCACCCGGAGAGACCCAGTACTTC. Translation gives CASSPGETQYF.

The CDR3: CASSTRTSSNTGELFF. Here the CDR3 DNA reads TGTGCCAGCAGCACCCGGACTAGCTCGAACACCGGGGAGCTGTTTTTT. The rearrangement joins TRBV9 to TRBJ2-2; the match to TRBD2 covers 8 bases. This CDR3 is built from 16 residues. Germline trimming cut 4 bases from V and 0 bases from J; bases unmatched to any gene: 5. Germline CDR1 and CDR2: SGDLS and YYNGEE.

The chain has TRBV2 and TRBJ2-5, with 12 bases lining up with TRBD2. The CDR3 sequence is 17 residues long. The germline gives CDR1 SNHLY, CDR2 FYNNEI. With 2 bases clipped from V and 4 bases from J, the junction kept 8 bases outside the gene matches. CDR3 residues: CASSEWLAGGVRETQYF. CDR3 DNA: TGTGCCAGCAGTGAATGGCTAGCGGGGGGGGTAAGAGAGACCCAGTACTTC.

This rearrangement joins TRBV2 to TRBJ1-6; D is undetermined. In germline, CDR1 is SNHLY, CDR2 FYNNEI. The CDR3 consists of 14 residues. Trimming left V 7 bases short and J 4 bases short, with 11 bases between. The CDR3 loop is CASTSAGYNSPLHF. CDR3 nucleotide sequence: TGTGCCAGCACTTCGGCGGGTTATAATTCACCCCTCCACTTT. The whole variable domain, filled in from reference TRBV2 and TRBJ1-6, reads EPEVTQTPSHQVTQMGQEVILRCVPISNHLYFYWYRQILGQKVEFLVSFYNNEISEKSEIFDDQFSVERPDGSNFTLKIRSTKLEDSAMYFCASTSAGYNSPLHFGNGTRLTVT.

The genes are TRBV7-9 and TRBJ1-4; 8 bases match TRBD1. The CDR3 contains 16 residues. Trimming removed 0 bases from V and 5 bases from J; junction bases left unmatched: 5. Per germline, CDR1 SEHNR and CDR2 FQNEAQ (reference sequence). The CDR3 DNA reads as TGTGCCAGCAGCTTAGCCGGACAGGGAAGGAATGAAAAACTGTTTTTT. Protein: CASSLAGQGRNEKLFF.

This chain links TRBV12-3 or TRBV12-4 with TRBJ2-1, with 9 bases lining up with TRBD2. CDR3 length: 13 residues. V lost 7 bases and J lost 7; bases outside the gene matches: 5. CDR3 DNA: TGTGCCAGCAACGTACTAGCGGGTAATGAGCAGTTCTTC. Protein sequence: CASNVLAGNEQFF.

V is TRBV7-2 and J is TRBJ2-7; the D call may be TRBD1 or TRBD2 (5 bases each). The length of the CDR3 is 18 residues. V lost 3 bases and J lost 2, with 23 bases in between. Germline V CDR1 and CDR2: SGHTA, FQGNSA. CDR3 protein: CASSLRTGGDGIAYEQYF. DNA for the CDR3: TGTGCCAGCAGCTTGAGGACTGGTGGGGACGGAATAGCCTACGAGCAGTACTTC.

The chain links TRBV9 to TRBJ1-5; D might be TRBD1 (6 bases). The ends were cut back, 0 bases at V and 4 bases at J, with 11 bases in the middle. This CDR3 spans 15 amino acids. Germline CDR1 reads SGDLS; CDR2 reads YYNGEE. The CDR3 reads CASSVGGGRNQPQHF. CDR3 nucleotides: TGTGCCAGCAGCGTAGGCGGGGGCCGTAATCAGCCCCAGCATTTT.

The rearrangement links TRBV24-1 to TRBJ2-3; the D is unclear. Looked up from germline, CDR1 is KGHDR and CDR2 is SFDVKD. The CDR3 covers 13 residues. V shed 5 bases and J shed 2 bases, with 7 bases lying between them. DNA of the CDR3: TGTGCCACCAGTGGGCAGTTCACAGATACGCAGTATTTT. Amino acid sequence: CATSGQFTDTQYF.

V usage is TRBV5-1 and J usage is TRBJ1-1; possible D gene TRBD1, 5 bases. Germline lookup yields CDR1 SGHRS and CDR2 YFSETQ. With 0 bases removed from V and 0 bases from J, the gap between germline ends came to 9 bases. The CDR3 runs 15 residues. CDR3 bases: TGCGCCAGCAGCTTGGATGGGGGGATGAACACTGAAGCTTTCTTT. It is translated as CASSLDGGMNTEAFF.

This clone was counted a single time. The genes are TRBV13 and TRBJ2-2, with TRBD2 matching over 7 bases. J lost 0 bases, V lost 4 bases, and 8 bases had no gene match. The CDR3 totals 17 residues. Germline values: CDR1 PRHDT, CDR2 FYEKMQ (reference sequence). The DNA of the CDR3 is TGTGCCAGCAGCTCGAGGGAGGGACCGGCGAACACCGGGGAGCTGTTTTTT. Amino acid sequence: CASSSREGPANTGELFF.

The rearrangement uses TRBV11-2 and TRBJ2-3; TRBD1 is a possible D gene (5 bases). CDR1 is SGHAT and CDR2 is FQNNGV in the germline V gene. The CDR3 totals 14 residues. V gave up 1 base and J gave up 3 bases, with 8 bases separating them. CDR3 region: CASSLVTGTDTQYF. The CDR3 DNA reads TGTGCCAGCAGCTTAGTTACAGGAACAGATACGCAGTATTTT.

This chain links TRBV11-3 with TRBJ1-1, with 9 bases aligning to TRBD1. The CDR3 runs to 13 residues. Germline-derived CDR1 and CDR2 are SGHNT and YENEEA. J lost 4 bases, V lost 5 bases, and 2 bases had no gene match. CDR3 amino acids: CASSPDRGTEAFF. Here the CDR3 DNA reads TGTGCCAGCAGCCCGGACAGGGGCACTGAAGCTTTCTTT.

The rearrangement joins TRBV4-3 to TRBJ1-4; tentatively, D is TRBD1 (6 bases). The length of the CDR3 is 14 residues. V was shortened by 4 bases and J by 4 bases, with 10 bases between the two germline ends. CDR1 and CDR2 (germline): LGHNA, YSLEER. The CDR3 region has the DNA TGCGCCAGCAGCCCAGGGGTGCATAATGAAAAACTGTTTTTT. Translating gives CASSPGVHNEKLFF.

Written as DNA, the CDR3 is TGCAGTGCTAGTGGACAGACCTATGGCTACACCTTC. Protein: CSASGQTYGYTF. V gene TRBV20-1 combines with J gene TRBJ1-2, with a tentative D call TRBD1 (6 bases). The CDR3 has 12 residues. Per the germline V gene, CDR1 is DFQATT and CDR2 is SNEGSKA (reference sequence). The V gene lost 3 bases and the J gene lost 4 bases, with 9 bases spanning the gap.

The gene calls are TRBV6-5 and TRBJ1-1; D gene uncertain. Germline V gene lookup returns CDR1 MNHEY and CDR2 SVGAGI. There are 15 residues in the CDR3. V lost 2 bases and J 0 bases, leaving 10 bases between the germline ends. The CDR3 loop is CASSYQKSLNTEAFF. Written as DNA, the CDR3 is TGTGCCAGCAGTTACCAGAAATCTCTGAACACTGAAGCTTTCTTT.

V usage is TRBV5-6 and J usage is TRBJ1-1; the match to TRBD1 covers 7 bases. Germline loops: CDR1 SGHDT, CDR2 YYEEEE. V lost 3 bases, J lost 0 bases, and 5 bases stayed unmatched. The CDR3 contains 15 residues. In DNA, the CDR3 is TGTGCCAGCAGCTCTAACACAGGGGTGAACACTGAAGCTTTCTTT. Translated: CASSSNTGVNTEAFF.

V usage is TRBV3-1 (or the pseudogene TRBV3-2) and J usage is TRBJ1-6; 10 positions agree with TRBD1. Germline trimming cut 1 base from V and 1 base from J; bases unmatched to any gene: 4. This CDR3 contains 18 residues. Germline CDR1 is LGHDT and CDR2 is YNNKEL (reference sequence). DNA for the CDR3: TGTGCCAGCAGCCAAGTCCGGACAGGGGGTTCCTATAATTCACCCCTCCACTTT. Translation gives CASSQVRTGGSYNSPLHF.

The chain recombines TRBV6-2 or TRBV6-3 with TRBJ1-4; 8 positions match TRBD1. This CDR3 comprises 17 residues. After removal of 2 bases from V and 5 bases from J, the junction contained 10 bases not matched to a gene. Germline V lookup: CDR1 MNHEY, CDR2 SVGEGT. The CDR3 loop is CASSYDGQGISNEKLFF. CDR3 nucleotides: TGTGCCAGCAGTTACGACGGACAGGGTATTTCGAATGAAAAACTGTTTTTT.

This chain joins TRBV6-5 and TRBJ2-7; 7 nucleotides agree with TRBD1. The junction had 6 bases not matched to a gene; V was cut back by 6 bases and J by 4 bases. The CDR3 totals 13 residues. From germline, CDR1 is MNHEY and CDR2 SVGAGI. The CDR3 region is CASSRTGFYEQYF. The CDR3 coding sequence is TGTGCCAGCAGCAGGACAGGATTTTACGAGCAGTACTTC.

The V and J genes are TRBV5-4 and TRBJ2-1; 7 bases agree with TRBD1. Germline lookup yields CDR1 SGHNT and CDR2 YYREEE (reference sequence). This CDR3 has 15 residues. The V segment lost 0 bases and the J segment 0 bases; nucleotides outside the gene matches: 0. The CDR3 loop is CASSLDRGSYNEQFF. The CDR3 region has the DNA TGTGCCAGCAGCTTGGACAGGGGCTCCTACAATGAGCAGTTCTTC.

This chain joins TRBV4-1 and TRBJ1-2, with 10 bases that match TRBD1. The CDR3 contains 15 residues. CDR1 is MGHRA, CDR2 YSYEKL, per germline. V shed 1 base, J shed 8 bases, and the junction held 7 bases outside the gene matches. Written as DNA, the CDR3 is TGCGCCAGCAGCCAAGTGTGGGACAGGGGAAGAGGCTACACCTTC. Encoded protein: CASSQVWDRGRGYTF.

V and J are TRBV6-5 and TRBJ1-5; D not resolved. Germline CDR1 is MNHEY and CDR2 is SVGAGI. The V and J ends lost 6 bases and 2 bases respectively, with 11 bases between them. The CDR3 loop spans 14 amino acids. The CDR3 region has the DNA TGTGCCAGCAGCAAGACTGGAGGCAATCAGCCCCAGCATTTT. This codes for CASSKTGGNQPQHF.

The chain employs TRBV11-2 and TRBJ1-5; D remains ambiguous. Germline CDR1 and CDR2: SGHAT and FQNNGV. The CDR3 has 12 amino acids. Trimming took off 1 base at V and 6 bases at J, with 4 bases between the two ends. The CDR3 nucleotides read TGTGCCAGCAGCTTAGGGCCTCAGCCCCAGCATTTT. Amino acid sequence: CASSLGPQPQHF.

CDR3 nucleotide sequence: TGTGCCAGCAGCTCTTCAGGTATTGATCAGCCCCAGCATTTT. Amino acid sequence: CASSSSGIDQPQHF. This sequence joins TRBV7-2 and TRBJ1-5; no clear D. This CDR3 is built from 14 residues. The V gene's germline CDR1 is SGHTA and CDR2 FQGNSA. The V end lost 4 bases, the J end lost 5 bases, and 12 bases lay between the germline ends.

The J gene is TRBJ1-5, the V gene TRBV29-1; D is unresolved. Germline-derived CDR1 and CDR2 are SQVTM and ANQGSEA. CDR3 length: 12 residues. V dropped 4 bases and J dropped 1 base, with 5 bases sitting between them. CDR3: CSVAGSNQPQHF. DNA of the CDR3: TGCAGCGTTGCGGGGAGCAATCAGCCCCAGCATTTT.